These 18 T cell receptor beta chains share one sample of origin, sequenced in a study of T cell changes during pregnancy in multiple sclerosis. Sequenced by immunoSEQ multiplex PCR; TCRdb stores in-frame clones only, minus some. This table holds 26,000 or so clones, 89% found once. Sequencing used CD4+ T cells from peripheral blood mononuclear cells, obtained in the first trimester of pregnancy. These receptors were taken from a female donor in good health, enrolled as a control in a pregnancy study.

This clone was recorded only once. The chain is built from TRBV14 and TRBJ2-1; TRBD1 matches at 8 bases. The germline V gene encodes CDR1 SGHDN and CDR2 FVKESK. Losses at the gene ends were 4 bases for V and 4 bases for J; bases not matched to a gene: 9. CDR3 length: 16 amino acids. CDR3 protein: CASSRNSGQVYNEQFF. CDR3 sequence (DNA): TGTGCCAGCAGCCGCAATTCGGGACAGGTATACAATGAGCAGTTCTTC.

The V gene is TRBV7-8, the J gene TRBJ1-5; 7 bases map to TRBD1. This CDR3 is built from 14 residues. CDR1 SGHVS and CDR2 FQNEAQ come from the germline V gene. V shed 6 bases and J 4 bases; nucleotides not matched to a gene: 6. CDR3 residues: CASSPIRGNQPQHF. CDR3 sequence (DNA): TGTGCCAGCAGTCCAATCAGGGGGAATCAGCCCCAGCATTTT.

This clone appeared a few times. The chain uses TRBV7-2 and TRBJ1-4; D might be TRBD1 (6 bases). The CDR3 loop spans 13 amino acids. Per germline, CDR1 SGHTA and CDR2 FQGNSA. Trimming took 1 base from V and 11 from J, leaving 11 bases between them. The DNA for the CDR3 is TGTGCCAGCAGCTTAGATCCGCAGGGGAAACTGTTTTTT. This gives the protein CASSLDPQGKLFF.

This clone was found once. The rearrangement uses TRBV7-2 and TRBJ2-4; 7 bases align to TRBD2. The CDR3 runs to 15 residues. Germline CDR1 and CDR2: SGHTA and FQGNSA. V trimming: 1 base; J trimming: 3 bases; junction bases outside the gene matches: 3. The CDR3 loop is CASSLGREGKNIQYF. As DNA, the CDR3 is TGTGCCAGCAGCTTAGGGAGGGAGGGCAAAAACATTCAGTACTTC.

This rearrangement joins TRBV7-9 to TRBJ2-3; D gene ambiguous. Germline CDR1 SEHNR, CDR2 FQNEAQ (reference sequence). Trimming pared 9 bases from V and 2 bases from J, leaving 6 bases between. The CDR3 contains 11 residues. The CDR3 nucleotides read TGTGCCAGTATTGTCACAGATACGCAGTATTTT. Translating it yields CASIVTDTQYF.

The chain employs TRBV30 and TRBJ2-3, with 9 bases that match TRBD2. The CDR3 contains 15 residues. V was pared by 3 bases and J by 2 bases, with 6 bases of the junction left unmatched. Germline assignment: CDR1 GTSNPN and CDR2 SVGIG (reference sequence). The CDR3 is CAWRERGAHTDTQYF. The CDR3 region has the DNA TGTGCCTGGAGGGAGCGGGGGGCCCACACAGATACGCAGTATTTT.

This chain connects TRBV4-2 to TRBJ1-2, with TRBD1 identical over 8 bases. With 3 bases clipped from V and 7 bases from J, the junction kept 4 bases outside the gene matches. The CDR3 is made up of 13 amino acids. Germline V CDR1 and CDR2: LGHNA, YNFKEQ. CDR3 in amino acids: CASSQDGQGGYTF. As DNA, the CDR3 is TGTGCCAGCAGCCAGGATGGACAGGGTGGCTACACCTTC.

The table lists this clone with a few counts. The chain uses TRBV7-3 and TRBJ2-3; 8 nucleotides agree with TRBD1. Per germline, CDR1 SGHTA and CDR2 FQGTGA. V shed 2 bases and J 2 bases; nucleotides not matched to a gene: 9. CDR3 length equals 17 residues. The CDR3 is CASSLGDRSKTTDTQYF. The CDR3 DNA follows: TGTGCCAGCAGCTTAGGGGACAGGAGTAAAACCACAGATACGCAGTATTTT.

This chain connects TRBV6-1 to TRBJ2-3, with 7 bases aligning to TRBD2. V shed 6 bases and J 3 bases; nucleotides not matched to a gene: 3. The germline V gene encodes CDR1 MNHNS and CDR2 SASEGT. CDR3 length: 13 amino acids. The CDR3 DNA reads as TGTGCCAGCAGCGGCGGGAGTACAGATACGCAGTATTTT. Encoded protein: CASSGGSTDTQYF.

This rearrangement joins TRBV11-2 to TRBJ1-2, with D unclear. Germline values: CDR1 SGHAT, CDR2 FQNNGV. CDR3 length equals 13 residues. Trimming shortened V by 8 bases and J by 5 bases, and 15 bases separated the two germline ends. This CDR3 reads CASATGSGYGYTF. CDR3 DNA: TGTGCCAGCGCCACCGGCAGCGGGTATGGCTACACCTTC.

This sequence joins TRBV5-6 and TRBJ1-6; 8 nucleotides agree with TRBD1. From germline, CDR1 is SGHDT and CDR2 YYEEEE. Trimming at V came to 4 bases and at J to 0 bases, leaving 6 bases not matched to a gene. CDR3 size: 17 residues. The CDR3 sequence: CASSPGQGSSYNSPLHF. Here the CDR3 DNA reads TGTGCCAGCAGCCCCGGACAGGGAAGCTCCTATAATTCACCCCTCCACTTT.

The sample holds one count of this clone. The chain couples TRBV28 to TRBJ1-2; 7 bases are shared with TRBD1. V shed 8 bases, J shed 2 bases, and the junction held 2 bases outside the gene matches. This CDR3 contains 12 residues. CDR1 and CDR2 (germline): MDHEN, SYDVKM. CDR3 in DNA: TGTGCCAGCCTGGGACAGAACTATGGCTACACCTTC. Protein product: CASLGQNYGYTF.

J is TRBJ1-2 and V is TRBV7-2; D is possibly TRBD1 (6 bases). The CDR3 sequence is 14 residues long. V was clipped by 2 bases and J by 3 bases, with 10 bases between them. Germline V lookup: CDR1 SGHTA, CDR2 FQGNSA. The CDR3 loop is CASSLSAGDYGYTF. Here the CDR3 DNA reads TGTGCCAGCAGCTTAAGTGCAGGGGACTATGGCTACACCTTC.

This chain uses TRBV21-1 with TRBJ1-3; the table gives TRBD1 as D, unverified against the DNA. TRBV21-1 corresponds to a pseudogene. This CDR3 is built from 17 residues. The CDR3 spells CASSKAPWGTQGNTIYF. The CDR3 DNA reads as TGTGCCAGCAGCAAAGCGCCTTGGGGGACACAAGGAAACACCATATATTTT.

The chain joins TRBV30 to TRBJ2-2, with 9 bases lining up with TRBD1. V was clipped by 4 bases and J by 7 bases; unmatched bases: 4. The CDR3 extends over 13 amino acids. Germline loops: CDR1 GTSNPN, CDR2 SVGIG (reference sequence). The CDR3 bases are TGTGCCTGGAACAGGGGGCATGTCGGGGAGCTGTTTTTT. Translation: CAWNRGHVGELFF.

V is TRBV19 and J is TRBJ2-6, with 11 bases identical to TRBD1. The CDR3 is made up of 18 amino acids. Trimming took 7 bases from V and 4 from J; bases not matched to a gene: 12. The germline V gene has CDR1 LNHDA and CDR2 SQIVND (reference sequence). CDR3 sequence reads: CASTPLRTGGRGANVLTF. The CDR3 DNA reads TGTGCCAGTACCCCGCTGCGGACAGGGGGCCGGGGGGCCAACGTCCTGACTTTC.

This rearrangement joins TRBV27 to TRBJ1-1; D possibly corresponds to TRBD1 (6 bases). This CDR3 comprises 18 residues. Germline CDR1 MNHEY, CDR2 SMNVEV (reference sequence). The germline V and J ends were trimmed by 2 bases and 0 bases, with 19 bases remaining between them. The DNA for the CDR3 is TGTGCCAGCAGTTTACGAGTGGGCAGGGGAGTCCTGAACACTGAAGCTTTCTTT. Encoded protein: CASSLRVGRGVLNTEAFF.

The chain recombines TRBV27 with TRBJ1-2, with D possibly being TRBD1 (6 bases). Germline CDR1 is MNHEY and CDR2 is SMNVEV (reference sequence). This CDR3 has 13 amino acids. V shed 3 bases and J shed 7 bases, with 12 bases lying between them. CDR3 nucleotide sequence: TGTGCCAGCAGTTTTTGGGGGGGCACTGGCTACACCTTC. This encodes CASSFWGGTGYTF.